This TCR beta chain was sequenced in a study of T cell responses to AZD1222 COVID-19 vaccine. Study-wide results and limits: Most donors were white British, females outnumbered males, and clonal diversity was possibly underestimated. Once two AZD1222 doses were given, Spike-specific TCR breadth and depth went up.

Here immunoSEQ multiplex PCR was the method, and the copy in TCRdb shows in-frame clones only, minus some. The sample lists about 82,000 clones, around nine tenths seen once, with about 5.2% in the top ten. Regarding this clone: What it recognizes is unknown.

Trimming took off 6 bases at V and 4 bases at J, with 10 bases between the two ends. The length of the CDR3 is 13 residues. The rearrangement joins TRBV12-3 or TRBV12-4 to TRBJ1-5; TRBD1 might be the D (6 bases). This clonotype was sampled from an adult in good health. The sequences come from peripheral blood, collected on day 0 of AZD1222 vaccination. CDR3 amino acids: CASSQGGNQPQHF. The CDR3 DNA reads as TGTGCCAGCAGCCAAGGGGGGAATCAGCCCCAGCATTTT.